This passage covers 13 T cell receptor beta chains from one sample sequenced in a study of blood T cell repertoires in COVID-19. Clones were sequenced by immunoSEQ multiplex PCR, and TCRdb holds only the in-frame ones, with some missing. The data hold approximately 72,000 clones, with around nine tenths observed a single time. The specimen was peripheral blood. The origin of the receptors is a woman aged 55-69 years with acute or convalescent COVID-19.

The V call is TRBV27, the J call TRBJ2-2, with a weak D call TRBD1 (5 bases). V lost 7 bases and J 5 bases, leaving 20 bases between the germline ends. Germline assignment: CDR1 MNHEY and CDR2 SMNVEV (reference sequence). This CDR3 comprises 16 residues. In DNA, the CDR3 is TGTGCCAGCATGGGCGCTTTCCAGGGCACAACCGGGGAGCTGTTTTTT. This encodes CASMGAFQGTTGELFF.

This chain links TRBV9 with TRBJ1-4, with 7 bases fitting TRBD1. The V gene's germline CDR1 is SGDLS and CDR2 YYNGEE. The junction had 10 bases not matched to a gene; V was cut back by 0 bases and J by 8 bases. This CDR3 is 16 amino acids long. The chain's CDR3 is CASSVETGDLREKLFF. CDR3 nucleotide sequence: TGTGCCAGCAGCGTAGAAACAGGGGACTTAAGGGAAAAACTGTTTTTT.

This chain connects TRBV7-9 to TRBJ2-7, with 7 bases aligning to TRBD1. Looked up from germline, CDR1 is SEHNR and CDR2 is FQNEAQ (reference sequence). This CDR3 has 18 residues. Unmatched junction bases numbered 16, after V lost 5 bases and J lost 0 bases. The CDR3 DNA reads TGTGCCAGCAGCCCAGAGCCTGGGACAGCTCGTTTCTCCTACGAGCAGTACTTC. Its protein is CASSPEPGTARFSYEQYF. The variable domain in full, with the rest retrieved from reference TRBV7-9 and TRBJ2-7, is DTGVSQNPRHKITKRGQNVTFRCDPISEHNRLYWYRQTLGQGPEFLTYFQNEAQLEKSRLLSDRFSAERPKGSFSTLEIQRTEQGDSAMYLCASSPEPGTARFSYEQYFGPGTRLTVT.

The genes are TRBV2 and TRBJ1-4; D is unclear. Germline V gives CDR1 SNHLY, CDR2 FYNNEI. The germline V and J ends were trimmed by 6 bases and 2 bases, with 10 bases remaining between them. The CDR3 contains 14 residues. The CDR3 nucleotides are TGTGCCAGCAGGTGGAGGATCACTAATGAAAAACTGTTTTTT. Translating it yields CASRWRITNEKLFF.

The rearrangement links TRBV27 to TRBJ2-1; D is perhaps TRBD2 (5 bases). The CDR3 is 13 residues long. Trimming shortened V by 6 bases and J by 0 bases, and 6 bases separated the two germline ends. Germline CDR1 reads MNHEY; CDR2 reads SMNVEV (reference sequence). The CDR3 region has the DNA TGTGCCAGCAGGGGGAGCTCCTACAATGAGCAGTTCTTC. It specifies CASRGSSYNEQFF.

The chain has TRBV3-1 (or the pseudogene TRBV3-2) and TRBJ1-5; no clear D gene. V lost 2 bases to trimming and J lost 4 bases, with 6 bases between them. The CDR3 length is 13 residues. CDR1 is LGHDT, CDR2 YNNKEL, per germline (reference sequence). The CDR3 region has the DNA TGTGCCAGCAGCCAATATATTAATCAGCCCCAGCATTTT. It translates to CASSQYINQPQHF.

The J gene is TRBJ2-5, the V gene TRBV2; 7 nucleotides agree with TRBD1. Trimming at V came to 7 bases and at J to 2 bases, leaving 7 bases not matched to a gene. Per the germline V gene, CDR1 is SNHLY and CDR2 is FYNNEI. The CDR3 loop spans 14 amino acids. The CDR3 here is CASTGTVTQETQYF. The CDR3 DNA sequence: TGTGCCAGCACCGGGACAGTAACTCAAGAGACCCAGTACTTC.

V is TRBV5-1 and J is TRBJ2-3; 7 bases map to TRBD2. CDR1 SGHRS and CDR2 YFSETQ come from the germline V gene. This CDR3 has 16 amino acids. The trim removed 3 bases at V and 0 bases at J, leaving 7 bases unmatched. CDR3 in amino acids: CASSSLGGTSTDTQYF. DNA for the CDR3: TGCGCCAGCAGCTCACTCGGGGGGACTAGCACAGATACGCAGTATTTT.

CDR3 in amino acids: CASSMRRDYGYTF. CDR3 sequence (DNA): TGTGCCAGTAGTATGCGCAGGGACTATGGCTACACCTTC. The genes are TRBV19 and TRBJ1-2; tentative D call: TRBD1 (5 bases). Per germline, CDR1 LNHDA and CDR2 SQIVND (reference sequence). Between the trimmed V and J ends, which lost 3 bases and 3 bases, there was a span of 8 bases. This CDR3 contains 13 residues.

V is TRBV15 and J is TRBJ2-7, with D perhaps TRBD1 (6 bases). Germline values: CDR1 LNHNV, CDR2 YYDKDF (reference sequence). V was trimmed by 3 bases and J by 2 bases, leaving 14 bases between them. The CDR3 loop spans 15 amino acids. The CDR3 loop reads CATSSPSGVPYEQYF. In DNA, the CDR3 is TGTGCCACCAGCAGCCCGTCAGGGGTCCCCTACGAGCAGTACTTC. The variable domain in full, completed from reference TRBV15 and TRBJ2-7, reads DAMVIQNPRYQVTQFGKPVTLSCSQTLNHNVMYWYQQKSSQAPKLLFHYYDKDFNNEADTPDNFQSRRPNTSFCFLDIRSPGLGDTAMYLCATSSPSGVPYEQYFGPGTRLTVT.

This sequence joins TRBV5-1 and TRBJ2-1; D call uncertain. CDR1 and CDR2 from the germline V gene are SGHRS and YFSETQ. The CDR3 runs 12 residues. Trimming took 3 bases from V and 6 from J, leaving 7 bases between them. The CDR3 sequence: CASSSSFNEQFF. CDR3 sequence (DNA): TGCGCCAGCAGCTCGAGTTTCAATGAGCAGTTCTTC.

The rearrangement links TRBV5-4 to TRBJ2-1; TRBD2 matches 11 bases. The trim removed 0 bases at V and 4 bases at J, leaving 3 bases unmatched. This CDR3 has 16 residues. The germline gives CDR1 SGHNT, CDR2 YYREEE (reference sequence). In nucleotides, the CDR3 is TGTGCCAGCAGCTTGGGTACTAGCGGGGGATACAATGAGCAGTTCTTC. This codes for CASSLGTSGGYNEQFF.

V gene TRBV11-1 combines with J gene TRBJ2-5, with D tentatively TRBD2 (6 bases). The CDR3 is 14 amino acids. Germline V gene lookup returns CDR1 SGHAT and CDR2 FQDESV (reference sequence). Trimming took off 3 bases at V and 1 base at J, with 9 bases between the two ends. In nucleotides, the CDR3 is TGTGCCAGCAGCTTGTTGGGGGGCCAAGAGACCCAGTACTTC. Residues: CASSLLGGQETQYF.